This TCR beta chain emerged from a study of T cells in Graves' hyperthyroidism and ophthalmopathy. It was uncontrolled infection, other autoimmune disease, pregnancy or lactation that excluded patients. PBMCs came from over 8.5 ml fresh peripheral blood. Amplified regions were TCR beta CDR3 sequences from RNA transcripts. Initially, a first-round RT-PCR of the TCR CDR3 employed the HTBI primer set. Each CDR3 protein gets one entry after TCRdb re-called the multiplex PCR reads with MiXCR. The repertoire holds roughly 650,000 distinct CDR3 sequences, with 16% as singletons. Per germline, CDR1 LNHDA and CDR2 SQIVND (reference sequence). J lost 6 bases, V lost 3 bases, and 14 bases had no gene match. The CDR3 loop spans 18 amino acids. The sample holds a few counts of this clonotype.

This chain connects TRBV19 to TRBJ2-1, with 10 bases that match TRBD2. This TCR was recovered from a woman aged 40 to 55 with Graves' ophthalmopathy. Input material: blood. The CDR3 spells CASSMDIPPVAGGNEQFF. In nucleotides, the CDR3 is TGTGCCAGTAGTATGGATATACCCCCCGTAGCGGGAGGCAATGAGCAGTTCTTC.